Detailed here is one T cell receptor (beta chain). Its antigen is still unknown. No much larger clonotype is one base removed from it; base qualities were not supplied. Receptor libraries were prepared by RT-PCR. Sequencing took place on an Illumina HiSeq 2500. TCRdb reran the public reads through fastp at Q25 and MiXCR, keeping productive beta chains. Merged by CDR3 protein, the rows form single entries marked with the most common genes and DNA. In this sample the table shows hundreds of thousands of distinct CDR3 sequences, roughly 18% of which occur a single time. The top ten constitute 11% of the sample. This sample is drawn from a study of response to subunit inactivated influenza vaccine (dated by TCRdb to the late 2010s). Regarding the study in general: Deep quantitative profiling of the T cell receptor repertoire was used in the study to follow responses to a trivalent subunit inactivated influenza vaccine. The full study reports these points: It was suggested by the authors that each seasonal influenza vaccination may recruit only a limited number of new T cells.

Deletion took 0 bases off V and 1 base off J, with a span of 12 bases between the germline ends. The CDR3 holds 16 amino acids from the cysteine to the phenylalanine. Only the CDR3 region is kept as DNA, spanning 48 bases read in frame from base 1. The germline V gene sets CDR1 to SGHRS and CDR2 to YFSETQ. This specimen was PBMCs from blood, taken around 5 days after vaccination. The TCR was taken from a man aged 50 or older who received an inactivated influenza vaccine. Donor details come from another sample of the same person, matched by shared clones. The rearranged segments are TRBV5-1 and TRBJ2-3, with the D gene uncertain. The sequence in DNA is TGCGCCAGCAGCTTGGTCTCAGGTTCGGGCACAGATACGCAGTATTTT. Its amino acids are CASSLVSGSGTDTQYF.